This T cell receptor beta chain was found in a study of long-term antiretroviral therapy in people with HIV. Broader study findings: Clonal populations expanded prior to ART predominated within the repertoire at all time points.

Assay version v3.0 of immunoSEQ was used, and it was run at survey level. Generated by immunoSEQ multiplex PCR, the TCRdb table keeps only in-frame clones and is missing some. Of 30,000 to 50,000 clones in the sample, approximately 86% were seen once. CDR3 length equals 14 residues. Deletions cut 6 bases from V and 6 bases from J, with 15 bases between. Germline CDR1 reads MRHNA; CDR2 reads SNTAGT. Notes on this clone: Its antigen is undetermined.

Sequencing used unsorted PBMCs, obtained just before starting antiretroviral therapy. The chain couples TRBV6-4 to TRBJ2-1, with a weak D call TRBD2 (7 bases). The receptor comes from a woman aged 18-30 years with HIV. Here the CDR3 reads CASSPGGGGNEQFF. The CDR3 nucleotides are TGTGCCAGCAGCCCAGGAGGGGGGGGCAATGAGCAGTTCTTC.